This TCR beta chain emerged from a study of identical twins. General study points: The authors noted that invariant MAIT and iNKT cells could partly confound zero-insertion analyses. Twin pairs' shared out-of-frame alpha sequences were enriched in low generation probability.

As for this clonotype: Its specificity is unknown.

The CDR3 sequence is 12 residues long. The V end lost 1 base, the J end lost 9 bases, and 9 bases lay between the germline ends. The germline CDR1 and CDR2 sequences are MNHEY and SVGAGI. TCRdb fed the 5' RACE reads into MiXCR, producing one record per CDR3 protein. Of more than 200,000 distinct CDR3 sequences in the sample, over 8% were seen once. The sample consisted of memory (CD45RO+) T cells sorted from blood. This sequence joins TRBV6-5 and TRBJ1-1, with D possibly TRBD1 on 5 matching bases. The TCR sequence derives from a woman between 18 and 29 years old in good health. Here the CDR3 reads CASSYLSGKAFF. In nucleotides, the CDR3 is TGTGCCAGCAGTTACTTGTCAGGGAAAGCTTTCTTT.